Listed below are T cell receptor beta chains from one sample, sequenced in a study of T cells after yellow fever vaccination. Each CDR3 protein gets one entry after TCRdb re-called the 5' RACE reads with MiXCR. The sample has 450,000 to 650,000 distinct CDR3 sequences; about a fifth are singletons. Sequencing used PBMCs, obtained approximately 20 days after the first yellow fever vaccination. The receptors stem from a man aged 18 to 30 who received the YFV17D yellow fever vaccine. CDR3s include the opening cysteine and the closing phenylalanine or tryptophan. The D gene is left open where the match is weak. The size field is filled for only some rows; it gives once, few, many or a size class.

CDR3aa: CASSLEEGLYYGYTF; CDR3nt: TGCGCCAGCAGCTTGGAAGAGGGTCTTTACTATGGCTACACCTTC; j_gene: TRBJ1-2; len: 15; abundance: few; d_gene: -; v_gene: TRBV5-1
CDR3aa: CASSEQGGDQPQHF; CDR3nt: TGTGCCAGCAGTGAACAGGGGGGGGATCAGCCCCAGCATTTT; j_gene: TRBJ1-5; len: 14; abundance: -; d_gene: TRBD1; v_gene: TRBV2
CDR3aa: CASIPPAHENTEAFF; CDR3nt: TGTGCCAGCATCCCCCCCGCGCACGAAAACACTGAAGCTTTCTTT; j_gene: TRBJ1-1; len: 15; abundance: -; d_gene: -; v_gene: TRBV9
CDR3aa: CASTPNRGQLWGSPLHF; CDR3nt: TGTGCCAGTACCCCCAACAGGGGGCAATTGTGGGGTTCACCCCTCCACTTT; j_gene: TRBJ1-6; len: 17; abundance: -; d_gene: TRBD1; v_gene: TRBV2
CDR3aa: CSAGRQGGSTDTQYF; CDR3nt: TGCAGTGCTGGCAGACAGGGGGGGAGCACAGATACGCAGTATTTT; j_gene: TRBJ2-3; len: 15; abundance: many; d_gene: TRBD1; v_gene: TRBV20-1
CDR3aa: CASSLVTDSYEQYF; CDR3nt: TGCGCCAGCAGCTTGGTCACGGATTCCTACGAGCAGTACTTC; j_gene: TRBJ2-7; len: 14; abundance: few; d_gene: -; v_gene: TRBV5-1
CDR3aa: CSAYRAPRDNEQFF; CDR3nt: TGCAGTGCTTACAGGGCGCCGAGGGACAATGAGCAGTTCTTC; j_gene: TRBJ2-1; len: 14; abundance: -; d_gene: -; v_gene: TRBV20-1
CDR3aa: CSAPGRTKGRAFF; CDR3nt: TGCAGTGCCCCGGGTCGGACCAAAGGTAGAGCTTTCTTT; j_gene: TRBJ1-1; len: 13; abundance: few; d_gene: -; v_gene: TRBV20-1
CDR3aa: CASSLGDGYQPQHF; CDR3nt: TGTGCCAGCAGCTTGGGTGACGGTTATCAGCCCCAGCATTTT; j_gene: TRBJ1-5; len: 14; abundance: few; d_gene: -; v_gene: TRBV5-5
CDR3aa: CASCYPWAEAFF; CDR3nt: TGTGCCAGCTGTTACCCCTGGGCTGAAGCTTTCTTT; j_gene: TRBJ1-1; len: 12; abundance: -; d_gene: -; v_gene: TRBV6-2/TRBV6-3
CDR3aa: CASSVQDLSHNEQFF; CDR3nt: TGTGCCAGCAGCGTCCAGGACCTTTCTCATAATGAGCAGTTCTTC; j_gene: TRBJ2-1; len: 15; abundance: -; d_gene: -; v_gene: TRBV2
CDR3aa: CASSTTGGLGNTIYF; CDR3nt: TGTGCCAGCAGCACCACAGGGGGCCTTGGAAACACCATATATTTT; j_gene: TRBJ1-3; len: 15; abundance: -; d_gene: TRBD1; v_gene: TRBV3-1
CDR3aa: CASLGGSTDTQYF; CDR3nt: TGTGCCAGCCTCGGGGGCTCCACAGATACGCAGTATTTT; j_gene: TRBJ2-3; len: 13; abundance: few; d_gene: -; v_gene: TRBV6-6
CDR3aa: CASGRGDHYEQYF; CDR3nt: TGTGCTAGTGGTCGCGGGGACCATTACGAGCAGTACTTC; j_gene: TRBJ2-7; len: 13; abundance: few; d_gene: -; v_gene: TRBV12-5
CDR3aa: CASRRAQGWGELFF; CDR3nt: TGTGCCAGCAGACGAGCCCAGGGGTGGGGGGAGCTGTTTTTT; j_gene: TRBJ2-2; len: 14; abundance: few; d_gene: -; v_gene: TRBV7-2
CDR3aa: CASTPSLLEAFF; CDR3nt: TGTGCCAGCACCCCAAGTCTGCTCGAAGCTTTCTTT; j_gene: TRBJ1-1; len: 12; abundance: -; d_gene: -; v_gene: TRBV12-3/TRBV12-4
CDR3aa: CTSSQDREDRGASDYEQYF; CDR3nt: TGCACCAGCAGCCAAGATCGGGAGGACAGGGGTGCCTCTGACTACGAGCAGTACTTC; j_gene: TRBJ2-7; len: 19; abundance: -; d_gene: -; v_gene: TRBV1
CDR3aa: CSVKTGVDQPQHF; CDR3nt: TGCAGCGTTAAAACAGGGGTTGATCAGCCCCAGCATTTT; j_gene: TRBJ1-5; len: 13; abundance: -; d_gene: TRBD1; v_gene: TRBV29-1
CDR3aa: CASRYGPGANEQFF; CDR3nt: TGTGCCAGCAGGTACGGCCCTGGGGCAAATGAGCAGTTCTTC; j_gene: TRBJ2-1; len: 14; abundance: -; d_gene: -; v_gene: TRBV5-4
CDR3aa: CASTHRATGQGSNYGYTF; CDR3nt: TGTGCCAGCACCCACCGGGCTACCGGACAGGGCTCTAACTATGGCTACACCTTC; j_gene: TRBJ1-2; len: 18; abundance: -; d_gene: TRBD1; v_gene: TRBV6-1
CDR3aa: CASSLLGDRRDGYTF; CDR3nt: TGCGCCAGCAGCCTCCTAGGAGACCGCCGGGACGGCTACACCTTC; j_gene: TRBJ1-2; len: 15; abundance: few; d_gene: -; v_gene: TRBV4-1
CDR3aa: CASSRTRGGENTEAFF; CDR3nt: TGTGCCAGCAGTCGTACCAGGGGTGGGGAAAACACTGAAGCTTTCTTT; j_gene: TRBJ1-1; len: 16; abundance: -; d_gene: -; v_gene: TRBV6-1
CDR3aa: CASTLLQSPGYF; CDR3nt: TGTGCCAGCACCCTACTCCAATCCCCGGGATATTTT; j_gene: TRBJ2-3; len: 12; abundance: few; d_gene: -; v_gene: TRBV7-9
CDR3aa: CASSQRRRASDQETQYF; CDR3nt: TGCGCCAGCAGCCAACGCAGACGCGCGTCGGACCAAGAGACCCAGTACTTC; j_gene: TRBJ2-5; len: 17; abundance: few; d_gene: -; v_gene: TRBV4-3
CDR3aa: CAISADENTEAFF; CDR3nt: TGTGCCATTAGCGCGGACGAGAACACTGAAGCTTTCTTT; j_gene: TRBJ1-1; len: 13; abundance: -; d_gene: -; v_gene: TRBV10-3
CDR3aa: CASSLGDYEGYTF; CDR3nt: TGTGCCAGCAGCTTGGGGGACTATGAGGGCTACACCTTC; j_gene: TRBJ1-2; len: 13; abundance: -; d_gene: -; v_gene: TRBV11-2
CDR3aa: CASSAWGRSSTDTQYF; CDR3nt: TGCGCCAGCAGCGCCTGGGGACGGTCTAGCACAGATACGCAGTATTTT; j_gene: TRBJ2-3; len: 16; abundance: many; d_gene: -; v_gene: TRBV5-1
CDR3aa: CASSLNQVQETQYF; CDR3nt: TGTGCCAGCAGCTTAAATCAGGTCCAAGAGACCCAGTACTTC; j_gene: TRBJ2-5; len: 14; abundance: -; d_gene: -; v_gene: TRBV7-9
CDR3aa: CASSLVKYGYTF; CDR3nt: TGTGCCAGCAGCTTGGTGAAATATGGCTACACCTTC; j_gene: TRBJ1-2; len: 12; abundance: -; d_gene: -; v_gene: TRBV5-6
CDR3aa: CATSDTALAGGLDTQYF; CDR3nt: TGTGCCACCAGTGATACGGCCCTAGCGGGGGGGCTAGATACGCAGTATTTT; j_gene: TRBJ2-3; len: 17; abundance: few; d_gene: TRBD2; v_gene: TRBV24-1
CDR3aa: CASSFIVGREDEQYF; CDR3nt: TGCGCCAGCAGCTTCATAGTGGGACGGGAAGACGAGCAGTACTTC; j_gene: TRBJ2-7; len: 15; abundance: few; d_gene: -; v_gene: TRBV5-1
CDR3aa: CASSTRRGEAFF; CDR3nt: TGTGCCAGCAGTACTAGAAGAGGTGAAGCTTTCTTT; j_gene: TRBJ1-1; len: 12; abundance: -; d_gene: -; v_gene: TRBV12-3/TRBV12-4
CDR3aa: CASSLRSGGPGETQYF; CDR3nt: TGCGCCAGCAGCCTTCGGAGCGGGGGTCCCGGAGAGACCCAGTACTTC; j_gene: TRBJ2-5; len: 16; abundance: few; d_gene: TRBD2; v_gene: TRBV5-1
CDR3aa: CASSTGIGNTIYF; CDR3nt: TGTGCCAGCTCCACAGGGATTGGAAACACCATATATTTT; j_gene: TRBJ1-3; len: 13; abundance: -; d_gene: -; v_gene: TRBV25-1
CDR3aa: CASSPESRTNYGYTF; CDR3nt: TGTGCCAGCTCCCCGGAGAGTAGAACTAACTATGGCTACACCTTC; j_gene: TRBJ1-2; len: 15; abundance: -; d_gene: -; v_gene: TRBV18
CDR3aa: CASSPAVGTYNEQFF; CDR3nt: TGCGCCAGCAGCCCGGCAGTAGGTACCTACAATGAGCAGTTCTTC; j_gene: TRBJ2-1; len: 15; abundance: few; d_gene: -; v_gene: TRBV5-1
CDR3aa: CASSLLGEGNEQFF; CDR3nt: TGTGCCAGCAGCTTGTTGGGGGAAGGCAATGAGCAGTTCTTC; j_gene: TRBJ2-1; len: 14; abundance: few; d_gene: -; v_gene: TRBV5-6
CDR3aa: CASSTVTTGGELFF; CDR3nt: TGTGCCAGCAGCACAGTAACGACAGGCGGGGAGCTGTTTTTT; j_gene: TRBJ2-2; len: 14; abundance: -; d_gene: -; v_gene: TRBV7-3
CDR3aa: CASSSLAGGQHEQFF; CDR3nt: TGCGCCAGCAGCTCGCTAGCGGGGGGGCAGCATGAGCAGTTCTTC; j_gene: TRBJ2-1; len: 15; abundance: -; d_gene: TRBD2; v_gene: TRBV5-1
CDR3aa: CASSVPLSGNTIYF; CDR3nt: TGTGCCAGCAGCGTCCCCCTGTCTGGAAACACCATATATTTT; j_gene: TRBJ1-3; len: 14; abundance: few; d_gene: -; v_gene: TRBV7-9
CDR3aa: CATASLAKNIQYF; CDR3nt: TGTGCCACCGCGTCACTAGCCAAAAACATTCAGTACTTC; j_gene: TRBJ2-4; len: 13; abundance: -; d_gene: -; v_gene: TRBV6-1
CDR3aa: CASSLTGGSSGELFF; CDR3nt: TGTGCCAGCAGCTTAACAGGGGGCTCGAGCGGGGAGCTGTTTTTT; j_gene: TRBJ2-2; len: 15; abundance: few; d_gene: TRBD1; v_gene: TRBV7-3
CDR3aa: CSASGPGQGNYGYTF; CDR3nt: TGCAGTGCTAGCGGACCGGGACAGGGGAACTATGGCTACACCTTC; j_gene: TRBJ1-2; len: 15; abundance: few; d_gene: TRBD1; v_gene: TRBV20-1
CDR3aa: CSVEDGGGIGTDTQYF; CDR3nt: TGCAGCGTTGAAGATGGCGGGGGGATAGGGACAGATACGCAGTATTTT; j_gene: TRBJ2-3; len: 16; abundance: few; d_gene: TRBD2; v_gene: TRBV29-1
CDR3aa: CASSRAGYNEQFF; CDR3nt: TGTGCCAGCAGCCGCGCCGGGTACAATGAGCAGTTCTTC; j_gene: TRBJ2-1; len: 13; abundance: many; d_gene: -; v_gene: TRBV11-2
CDR3aa: CASCCGTDTQYF; CDR3nt: TGTGCCAGCTGCTGTGGCACAGATACGCAGTATTTT; j_gene: TRBJ2-3; len: 12; abundance: -; d_gene: -; v_gene: TRBV2
CDR3aa: CASSVSGTNNEQFF; CDR3nt: TGTGCCAGCAGCGTGTCCGGGACTAACAATGAGCAGTTCTTC; j_gene: TRBJ2-1; len: 14; abundance: -; d_gene: TRBD2; v_gene: TRBV5-4
CDR3aa: CSARGQNNSPLHF; CDR3nt: TGCAGTGCTAGGGGACAGAATAATTCACCCCTCCACTTT; j_gene: TRBJ1-6; len: 13; abundance: -; d_gene: TRBD1; v_gene: TRBV20-1
CDR3aa: CASNPGQGGKLFF; CDR3nt: TGTGCCAGCAACCCCGGACAGGGCGGAAAACTGTTTTTT; j_gene: TRBJ1-4; len: 13; abundance: -; d_gene: TRBD1; v_gene: TRBV2
CDR3aa: CASSARGLAPGANVLTF; CDR3nt: TGTGCCAGCAGTGCCCGGGGGCTGGCCCCTGGGGCCAACGTCCTGACTTTC; j_gene: TRBJ2-6; len: 17; abundance: -; d_gene: -; v_gene: TRBV6-1
CDR3aa: CASSYSKTGVGYTF; CDR3nt: TGTGCCAGCAGTTACTCGAAGACAGGGGTAGGCTACACCTTC; j_gene: TRBJ1-2; len: 14; abundance: -; d_gene: TRBD1; v_gene: TRBV6-5
CDR3aa: CATSRDSPGQGTSLHF; CDR3nt: TGTGCCACCAGCAGAGATTCTCCGGGACAGGGAACTTCCCTCCACTTT; j_gene: TRBJ1-6; len: 16; abundance: -; d_gene: TRBD1; v_gene: TRBV15
CDR3aa: CASSQVGNGFVANTGELFF; CDR3nt: TGTGCCAGCAGCCAAGTGGGGAATGGGTTTGTCGCGAACACCGGGGAGCTGTTTTTT; j_gene: TRBJ2-2; len: 19; abundance: few; d_gene: -; v_gene: TRBV3-1
CDR3aa: CASSLSGGLNEKLFF; CDR3nt: TGTGCCAGCAGCTTATCAGGGGGCCTTAATGAAAAACTGTTTTTT; j_gene: TRBJ1-4; len: 15; abundance: -; d_gene: TRBD1; v_gene: TRBV7-9
CDR3aa: CASSPTQGENEQFF; CDR3nt: TGTGCCAGCAGCCCCACACAGGGGGAGAATGAGCAGTTCTTC; j_gene: TRBJ2-1; len: 14; abundance: -; d_gene: TRBD1; v_gene: TRBV7-9
CDR3aa: CASRTNRAGAGETQYF; CDR3nt: TGTGCCAGTAGAACTAATCGTGCAGGGGCGGGGGAGACCCAGTACTTC; j_gene: TRBJ2-5; len: 16; abundance: -; d_gene: -; v_gene: TRBV19
CDR3aa: CASSLFSVGGQGTYNEQFF; CDR3nt: TGTGCCAGCAGTTTATTTTCGGTCGGGGGACAGGGGACCTACAATGAGCAGTTCTTC; j_gene: TRBJ2-1; len: 19; abundance: -; d_gene: TRBD1; v_gene: TRBV28
CDR3aa: CATSRDRQTSYEQYF; CDR3nt: TGTGCCACCAGCAGAGACAGGCAAACTTCCTACGAGCAGTACTTC; j_gene: TRBJ2-7; len: 15; abundance: -; d_gene: -; v_gene: TRBV15
CDR3aa: CASSLAGTLAGNTQYF; CDR3nt: TGCGCCAGCAGCTTGGCCGGGACACTCGCCGGGAATACGCAGTATTTT; j_gene: TRBJ2-3; len: 16; abundance: -; d_gene: -; v_gene: TRBV5-1